This T cell receptor beta chain was captured by sequencing in a study of T cell repertoires in cytomegalovirus infection. The wider study: In public TCR beta signatures, there were indications of both CMV infection and matching HLA type.

Germline CDR1 reads ENHRY; CDR2 reads SYGVKD. Deletions cut 5 bases from V and 0 bases from J, with 17 bases between. This CDR3 region has 17 residues. Study-wide results and caveats: It was HLA-C-restricted CMV-specific TCR beta clonotypes that dominated the response ex vivo.

As to this clonotype: What it binds is unknown.

TCRdb passed the reads through MiXCR, listing each CDR3 protein once. The sample shows roughly 200,000 distinct CDR3 sequences, roughly 9% of them seen only once. The rearrangement joins TRBV10-3 to TRBJ2-1, with D perhaps TRBD1 (5 bases). This TCR came from a human donor in good health (CMV status not recorded). Some clones in this sample may be carry-over from other donors' samples. Sequenced sample: PBMCs. CDR3 residues: CAISQGFDRGSYNEQFF. CDR3 nucleotide sequence: TGTGCCATCAGTCAAGGATTTGACAGAGGCTCCTACAATGAGCAGTTCTTC.